Listed below are T cell receptor beta chains from one sample, sequenced in a study of blood T cell repertoires in COVID-19. Using immunoSEQ multiplex PCR, the repertoire was profiled, and TCRdb retains in-frame clones only, with some absent. The sample lists tens of thousands of clones, 85% to 90% occurring once. The sample taken for sequencing was peripheral blood. The receptors here all came from a man aged 80 or over with acute or convalescent COVID-19. The CDR3 runs from the conserved cysteine through the conserved F or W. A D gene is named only where the DNA matches it firmly. Only part of the rows carry a size: once, few, many, or a class if the clone is expanded.

CDR3aa | CDR3nt | j_gene | abundance | v_gene | d_gene
CASSRGQGYSPLHF | TGTGCCAGCAGCCGAGGACAGGGGTATTCACCCCTCCACTTT | TRBJ1-6 | once | TRBV6-5 | TRBD1
CASSQDLSYEQYF | TGTGCCAGCAGCCAAGATCTGTCCTACGAGCAGTACTTC | TRBJ2-7 | - | TRBV14 | -
CSVSRDYGYTF | TGCAGTGTCAGCAGGGACTATGGCTACACCTTC | TRBJ1-2 | - | TRBV20-1 | -
CASSGGTGRDGGELFF | TGCGCCAGCAGTGGTGGGACAGGGCGCGATGGCGGGGAGCTGTTTTTT | TRBJ2-2 | - | TRBV10-1 | TRBD1
CASSRTGSYGYTF | TGTGCCAGCAGCCGCACAGGGTCGTATGGCTACACCTTC | TRBJ1-2 | - | TRBV3-1/TRBV3-2 | -
CASSPGRRGEQYF | TGTGCCAGCAGTCCCGGGAGGCGCGGCGAGCAGTACTTC | TRBJ2-7 | few | TRBV7-2 | TRBD2
CASSLRGRSNTEAFF | TGTGCCAGCAGTTTGCGTGGCAGGTCGAACACTGAAGCTTTCTTT | TRBJ1-1 | - | TRBV28 | -
CASSLQGGTLDEQYF | TGTGCCAGCAGCTTACAGGGGGGTACGTTGGATGAGCAGTACTTC | TRBJ2-7 | - | TRBV7-2 | -
CASSLLGRGEDEQYF | TGTGCCAGCAGCTTATTGGGGCGGGGGGAAGACGAGCAGTACTTC | TRBJ2-7 | - | TRBV7-9 | TRBD2
CASSTRDTGYTF | TGCGCCAGCAGCACACGGGACACTGGCTACACCTTC | TRBJ1-2 | - | TRBV5-1 | -
CATSRDGAGAGELFF | TGTGCCACCAGCAGAGATGGAGCGGGGGCCGGGGAGCTGTTTTTT | TRBJ2-2 | - | TRBV15 | TRBD2
CASSYSPTGYEQYF | TGTGCCAGCAGCTATTCCCCGACGGGCTACGAGCAGTACTTC | TRBJ2-7 | - | TRBV7-2 | -
CASSYSTDEKLFF | TGTGCCAGCAGTTACTCTACAGATGAAAAACTGTTTTTT | TRBJ1-4 | once | TRBV6-5 | -
CASSLGRGGEKLFF | TGTGCCAGCAGTTTGGGCAGGGGAGGGGAAAAACTGTTTTTT | TRBJ1-4 | - | TRBV27 | -
CASGQPPSPTLHF | TGCGCCAGCGGACAACCTCCTTCCCCCACCCTCCACTTT | TRBJ1-6 | once | TRBV5-1 | -
CATSDPYYNEQFF | TGTGCCACCAGTGATCCCTATTACAATGAGCAGTTCTTC | TRBJ2-1 | - | TRBV24-1 | -
CASSWGLVGTGELFF | TGTGCCAGCAGCTGGGGGCTAGTAGGAACCGGGGAGCTGTTTTTT | TRBJ2-2 | - | TRBV5-8 | -
CVRSSGGGANYNEQFF | TGTGTCAGAAGCTCGGGCGGGGGGGCGAACTACAATGAGCAGTTCTTC | TRBJ2-1 | once | TRBV7-5 | -
CASSVGVGLYEQYF | TGTGCCAGCAGCGTAGGTGTGGGGCTCTACGAGCAGTACTTC | TRBJ2-7 | - | TRBV9 | -
CASSIRDRRGEAFF | TGTGCCAGTAGTATAAGGGACCGGAGGGGTGAAGCTTTCTTT | TRBJ1-1 | - | TRBV19 | -
CASSVVGGWGETQYF | TGTGCCAGCAGCGTAGTAGGGGGCTGGGGGGAGACCCAGTACTTC | TRBJ2-5 | - | TRBV9 | TRBD1
CASSPPEGGNQPQHF | TGTGCCAGCTCACCACCAGAGGGTGGCAATCAGCCCCAGCATTTT | TRBJ1-5 | few | TRBV18 | -
CASSLVGGVGTEAFF | TGTGCCAGCAGCTTGGTTGGGGGGGTGGGCACTGAAGCTTTCTTT | TRBJ1-1 | - | TRBV5-4 | -
CASGGGEPNWPVAFF | TGTGCCAGTGGCGGGGGAGAACCTAACTGGCCGGTTGCTTTCTTT | TRBJ1-1 | - | TRBV5-5 | -
CASTLPGEPQHF | TGTGCCAGCACTCTCCCCGGGGAGCCCCAGCATTTT | TRBJ1-5 | - | TRBV28 | -
CASSQGGQTLRNEQFF | TGTGCCAGCAGCCAAGGGGGACAAACCCTCCGCAATGAGCAGTTCTTC | TRBJ2-1 | - | TRBV4-2 | -
CASSVGTGVETQYF | TGTGCCAGCAGCGTAGGGACAGGGGTCGAGACCCAGTACTTC | TRBJ2-5 | - | TRBV9 | TRBD1
CAISEKNAGTNEKLFF | TGTGCCATCAGTGAGAAGAATGCAGGGACTAATGAAAAACTGTTTTTT | TRBJ1-4 | - | TRBV10-3 | -
CATSRVASGAREQYF | TGTGCCACCAGCAGAGTGGCTAGCGGGGCCCGGGAGCAGTACTTC | TRBJ2-7 | once | TRBV15 | TRBD2
CASSRQVQETQYF | TGTGCCAGCTCACGTCAGGTACAAGAGACCCAGTACTTC | TRBJ2-5 | - | TRBV18 | -
CASSPVREFGGYTF | TGTGCCAGCAGCCCCGTCCGGGAGTTTGGGGGCTACACCTTC | TRBJ1-2 | - | TRBV6-5 | -
CASSYGGATNTEAFF | TGTGCCAGCAGTTACGGAGGGGCCACGAACACTGAAGCTTTCTTT | TRBJ1-1 | - | TRBV6-5 | -
CASSPTGVETQYF | TGTGCCAGCAGCCCGACAGGTGTGGAGACCCAGTACTTC | TRBJ2-5 | - | TRBV7-6 | -
CASKIAEGTYNEQFF | TGCGCCAGCAAGATAGCCGAGGGCACCTACAATGAGCAGTTCTTC | TRBJ2-1 | - | TRBV5-1 | -
CAIQGGGTEAFF | TGTGCCATACAGGGCGGGGGGACTGAAGCTTTCTTT | TRBJ1-1 | - | TRBV2 | -
CASRYWSGLQGAYTF | TGCGCCAGCAGGTATTGGTCCGGCTTACAGGGAGCCTACACCTTC | TRBJ1-2 | - | TRBV5-1 | -
CASSAGTTLAGYTF | TGTGCCAGCAGTGCAGGGACAACGCTCGCGGGCTACACCTTC | TRBJ1-2 | once | TRBV2 | -